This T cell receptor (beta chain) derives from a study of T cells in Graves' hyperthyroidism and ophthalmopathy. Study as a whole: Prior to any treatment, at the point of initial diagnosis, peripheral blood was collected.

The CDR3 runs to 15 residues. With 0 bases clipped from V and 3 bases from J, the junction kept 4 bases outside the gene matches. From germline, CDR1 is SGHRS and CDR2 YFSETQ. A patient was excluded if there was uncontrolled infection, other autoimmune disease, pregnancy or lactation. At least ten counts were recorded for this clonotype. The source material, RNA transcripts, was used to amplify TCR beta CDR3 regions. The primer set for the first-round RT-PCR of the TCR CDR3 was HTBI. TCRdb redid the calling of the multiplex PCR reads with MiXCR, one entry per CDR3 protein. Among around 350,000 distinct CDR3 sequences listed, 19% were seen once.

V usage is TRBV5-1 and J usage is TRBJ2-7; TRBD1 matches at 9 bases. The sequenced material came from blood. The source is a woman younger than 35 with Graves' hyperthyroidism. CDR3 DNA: TGCGCCAGCAGCTTGGCGGGACAGGGTATCTACGAGCAGTACTTC. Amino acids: CASSLAGQGIYEQYF.